Reported below is one T cell receptor (beta chain). This sample is drawn from a study of T cell responses to AZD1222 COVID-19 vaccine. Assay used: immunoSEQ multiplex PCR; TCRdb lists only in-frame clones, some missing. Of some 150,000 clones in the sample, approximately 90% were seen once. The CDR3 loop spans 13 amino acids. Germline assignment: CDR1 SGHRS and CDR2 YFSETQ. V lost 4 bases and J 1 base, leaving 8 bases between the germline ends. The rearrangement uses TRBV5-1 and TRBJ1-1, with D possibly TRBD1 on 5 matching bases. This TCR was recovered from an adult in good health. Source: peripheral blood, taken on day 0 of MenACWY control vaccination. CDR3 coding DNA: TGCGCCAGCAGCCGACAGCCGAACACTGAAGCTTTCTTT. It translates to CASSRQPNTEAFF.